One TCR beta chain is described in this entry. The target antigen is unknown. Researchers ran the PCR with 60 Vbeta and 13 Jbeta primers. Original processing notes: As a later analysis found, there were 82 million or so unique TCR beta chains, of which about 10 million were shared. Produced via immunoSEQ multiplex PCR; TCRdb's table is partial and in-frame only. V and J calls and clone size are given by that table; D and trimming were obtained from the DNA. The sample comprises 150,000 to 200,000 clones, about 80% of which are singletons, and about 2.2% rests with the top ten. Germline V gives CDR1 MNHNS, CDR2 SASEGT. This CDR3 is built from 15 residues. The junction had 0 bases not matched to a gene; V was cut back by 0 bases and J by 0 bases. This entry belongs to a study of cytomegalovirus exposure and HLA in healthy donors. Points from the study as a whole: Generally TCR sequences proved uncommon, though certain public TCRs appeared in numerous donors. Clonal expansion was found to be greater in HLA-associated TCR beta chains than in equally common others in a later analysis.

The chain combines TRBV6-1 with TRBJ1-2; TRBD1 agrees at 8 bases. The TCR was taken from a middle-aged man in good health and CMV-seronegative. The specimen was PBMCs. This chain's CDR3 is CASSEATGANYGYTF. DNA for the CDR3: TGTGCCAGCAGTGAAGCGACAGGGGCTAACTATGGCTACACCTTC.